A selection of T cell receptor beta chains follows, all from one sample in a study of blood T cells in healthy people across ages. TCRdb called the 5' RACE reads again in MiXCR, with one record for every CDR3 protein. The data contain 1.6 million or so distinct CDR3 sequences, roughly 30% of them singletons. Sequencing was carried out using blood. The receptor set was obtained from a woman aged 25-40 years in good health. CDR3s include the opening cysteine and the closing phenylalanine or tryptophan. Each record gives: J gene, clone size, D gene, V gene, CDR3 DNA, CDR3 protein. D genes are given only for firm matches. The size entry is marked missing in some rows and otherwise reads once, few, many or a size class.

TRBJ2-7 - TRBD1 TRBV12-3/TRBV12-4 TGTGCCAGCAGTACCGGGACAGGCCGGTTCTACGAGCAGTACTTC CASSTGTGRFYEQYF
TRBJ1-2 - - TRBV5-4 TGTGCCAGCAGCCGGGGGGGCAGTTCCGTCTATGGCTACACCTTC CASSRGGSSVYGYTF
TRBJ1-2 - - TRBV7-2 TGTGCCAGCAGCTTAGGGTCAGTGGGTTCTTATGGCTACACCTTC CASSLGSVGSYGYTF
TRBJ2-1 few TRBD2 TRBV20-1 TGCAGTGCAAACCCCTCGGGACTAGTTATATCTGAGCAGTTCTTC CSANPSGLVISEQFF
TRBJ2-7 - - TRBV5-1 TGCGCCAGCAGCTTGATTCCGGCTAGCATGGGCTACGAGCAGTACTTC CASSLIPASMGYEQYF
TRBJ2-7 - TRBD2 TRBV5-1 TGCGCCAGCAGCCCCGGGGGGGCTAAAGACGAGCGGTACTTC CASSPGGAKDERYF
TRBJ2-5 few - TRBV7-6 TGTGCCAGCAGCTTAGTTCGTCAGGAAGAGACCCAGTACTTC CASSLVRQEETQYF
TRBJ1-1 few - TRBV5-6 TGTGCCAGCAGCTTTGACCCAGGACGGAGCACTGAAGCTTTCTTT CASSFDPGRSTEAFF
TRBJ2-3 - - TRBV28 TGTGCCAGCAGACCTCACAACGGACGCTCTAGCACAGATACGCAGTATTTT CASRPHNGRSSTDTQYF
TRBJ2-1 few - TRBV4-1 TGCGCCAGCAGCCAAACTCTAGCAATTGCCTACAATGAGCAGTTCTTC CASSQTLAIAYNEQFF
TRBJ2-7 - - TRBV25-1 TGTGCCAGCAGTGATGGTCAGACGGACTACGAGCAGTACTTC CASSDGQTDYEQYF
TRBJ2-1 - - TRBV20-1 TGCAGTACTAGTGTTAGCGGAAGCTCCTACAATGAGCAGTTCTTC CSTSVSGSSYNEQFF
TRBJ1-1 few - TRBV5-1 TGCGCCAGCAGCTTGGGTTACGAACTTACTGAAGCTTTCTTT CASSLGYELTEAFF
TRBJ1-1 few - TRBV4-1 TGCGCCAGCAGCCAAGTGACGGATATGAACACTGAAGCTTTCTTT CASSQVTDMNTEAFF
TRBJ2-3 - TRBD2 TRBV11-2 TGTGCCAGCAGCTTAGTCGTGGCGGGAGGTGATACGCAGTATTTT CASSLVVAGGDTQYF
TRBJ2-7 many - TRBV7-9 TGTGCCAGCAGCTTAGTACAGGGCCACGAGCAGTACTTC CASSLVQGHEQYF
TRBJ2-3 few - TRBV11-2 TGTGCCAGCAGCTCTGGTTATACGCAGTATTTT CASSSGYTQYF
TRBJ2-7 few - TRBV14 TGTGCCAGCAGCCAAATTCTAGGGAGGACTGGCGAGCAGTACTTC CASSQILGRTGEQYF
TRBJ2-6 - TRBD1 TRBV3-1 TGTGCCAGCAGCCGAGAGACAGGGAATGGGGCCAACGTCCTGACTTTC CASSRETGNGANVLTF